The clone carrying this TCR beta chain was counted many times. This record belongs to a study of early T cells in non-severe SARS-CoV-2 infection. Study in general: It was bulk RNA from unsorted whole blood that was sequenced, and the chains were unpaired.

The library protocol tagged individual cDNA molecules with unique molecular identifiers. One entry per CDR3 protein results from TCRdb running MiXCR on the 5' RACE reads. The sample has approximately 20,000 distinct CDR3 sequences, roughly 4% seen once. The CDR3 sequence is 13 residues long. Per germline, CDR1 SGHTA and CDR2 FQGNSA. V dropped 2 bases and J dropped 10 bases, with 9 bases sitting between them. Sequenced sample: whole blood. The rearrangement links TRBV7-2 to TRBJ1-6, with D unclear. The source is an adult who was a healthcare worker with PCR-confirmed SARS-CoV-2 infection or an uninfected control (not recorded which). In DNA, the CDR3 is TGTGCCAGCAGCTTAATGGAACGATCACCCCTCCACTTT. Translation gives CASSLMERSPLHF. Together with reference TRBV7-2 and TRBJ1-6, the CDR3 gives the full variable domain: GAGVSQSPSNKVTEKGKDVELRCDPISGHTALYWYRQSLGQGLEFLIYFQGNSAPDKSGLPSDRFSAERTGGSVSTLTIQRTQQEDSAVYLCASSLMERSPLHFGNGTRLTVT.